These T cell receptor beta chains were read from a single sample in a study of blood T cells in healthy people across ages. MiXCR, applied by TCRdb to the 5' RACE reads, yields one record per CDR3 protein. The top ten hold 2.1% of the sample, which has over 1,500,000 distinct CDR3 sequences, 49% seen once. Source material: blood. The receptors stem from a woman aged 35 to 49 in good health. Each CDR3 is given with its conserved first and last residue. A D gene is named only where the DNA matches it firmly. Clone size appears in some rows only: once, few, many, or a class for an expanded clone.

>TRBD2|once|TRBV25-1|TRBJ2-3
CASSEYGTSQSAETQYF
TGTGCCAGCAGTGAATATGGGACTAGTCAATCAGCAGAGACGCAGTATTTT
>.|.|TRBV19|TRBJ2-1
CASRKVAYNEQFF
TGTGCCAGTAGAAAGGTAGCCTACAATGAGCAGTTCTTC
>.|.|TRBV2|TRBJ2-5
CASSDNPSLAIRETQYF
TGTGCCAGCAGTGACAACCCCTCGTTAGCCATCCGGGAGACCCAGTACTTC
>TRBD2|few|TRBV18|TRBJ2-6
CASSERGFSSGANVLTF
TGTGCCAGCTCAGAGCGGGGGTTTAGCTCTGGGGCCAACGTCCTGACTTTC
>TRBD2|few|TRBV7-2|TRBJ2-3
CASSLGFGTSGGTDTQYF
TGTGCCAGCAGCTTAGGCTTCGGGACTAGCGGGGGCACAGATACGCAGTATTTT
>.|.|TRBV7-6|TRBJ2-3
CASSILATSTDTQYF
TGTGCCAGCAGCATACTAGCCACTAGCACAGATACGCAGTATTTT
>TRBD2|.|TRBV20-1|TRBJ2-1
CSARSPGTSEFF
TGCAGTGCTAGGAGCCCCGGGACTAGTGAGTTCTTC
>TRBD2|.|TRBV7-2|TRBJ2-5
CASSLGDFLAVEETQYF
TGTGCCAGCAGCTTAGGCGACTTTCTAGCGGTCGAAGAGACCCAGTACTTC
>.|.|TRBV28|TRBJ2-7
CASAGSLHEQYF
TGTGCCAGCGCTGGAAGTCTACACGAGCAGTACTTC
>.|.|TRBV6-2/TRBV6-3|TRBJ2-3
CASRVARVTDTQYF
TGTGCCAGCAGGGTAGCTCGCGTCACAGATACGCAGTATTTT
>.|.|TRBV6-6|TRBJ1-2
CASSYGRGQNYGYTF
TGTGCCAGCAGTTACGGGAGAGGGCAGAACTATGGCTACACCTTC
>TRBD2|.|TRBV6-2/TRBV6-3|TRBJ2-5
CASSYSSGGPQETQYF
TGTGCCAGCAGTTACTCCAGCGGGGGGCCCCAGGAGACCCAGTACTTC
>TRBD1|few|TRBV7-2|TRBJ2-1
CASSLIGGTGYNEQFF
TGTGCCAGCAGCCTCATCGGGGGGACAGGGTACAATGAGCAGTTCTTC
>.|.|TRBV6-1|TRBJ2-1
CASSEPKSSSYNEQFF
TGTGCCAGCAGTGAACCAAAGAGTAGCTCCTACAATGAGCAGTTCTTC
>TRBD2|.|TRBV5-4|TRBJ2-3
CASSKSGVRWADTQYF
TGTGCCAGCAGCAAAAGCGGGGTCCGGTGGGCGGATACGCAGTATTTT
>.|few|TRBV4-2|TRBJ2-3
CASSQVIGSQDTQYF
TGTGCCAGCAGCCAAGTAATAGGGAGCCAAGATACGCAGTATTTT
>.|.|TRBV6-5|TRBJ2-5
CASSFAAGVGTQYF
TGTGCCAGCAGTTTCGCTGCCGGGGTGGGGACCCAGTACTTC
>.|.|TRBV10-2|TRBJ2-7
CASSESGITYEQYF
TGCGCCAGCAGTGAGTCCGGGATCACCTACGAGCAGTACTTC
>TRBD1|.|TRBV28|TRBJ2-3
CASSIPGQGAFGDTQYF
TGTGCCAGCAGTATCCCGGGACAGGGGGCATTCGGGGATACGCAGTATTTT
>.|.|TRBV7-2|TRBJ2-5
CVSTLSGLQGTQYF
TGTGTCAGCACCCTCTCGGGGCTTCAGGGGACCCAGTACTTC
>TRBD2|few|TRBV27|TRBJ2-3
CASIQNSGDPDTQYF
TGTGCCAGCATACAAAATAGCGGGGATCCAGATACGCAGTATTTT
>TRBD2|.|TRBV10-3|TRBJ2-3
CAVGLAGASTGTQYF
TGTGCCGTGGGACTAGCGGGGGCATCCACAGGTACGCAGTATTTT
>.|few|TRBV4-2|TRBJ2-5
CASSHRRQASQETQYF
TGTGCCAGCAGCCATAGAAGGCAGGCGTCCCAAGAGACCCAGTACTTC
>TRBD2|.|TRBV3-1|TRBJ2-3
CASSRRRTSGGSTDTQYF
TGTGCCAGCAGCCGGAGACGGACTAGCGGAGGGAGCACAGATACGCAGTATTTT
>.|.|TRBV28|TRBJ1-2
CASSLSTYGYTF
TGTGCCAGCAGTTTAAGCACCTATGGCTACACCTTC
>TRBD1|.|TRBV5-1|TRBJ2-5
CASSTGTVKETQYF
TGCGCCAGCAGCACCGGGACAGTTAAAGAGACCCAGTACTTC
>.|.|TRBV3-1|TRBJ1-5
CASSQDGPPLYSNQPQHF
TGTGCCAGCAGCCAAGACGGCCCACCTCTCTATAGCAATCAGCCCCAGCATTTT
>.|few|TRBV6-1|TRBJ2-7
CASSEPRQTSYEQYF
TGTGCCAGCAGTGAACCTCGACAGACCTCCTACGAGCAGTACTTC
>.|.|TRBV7-2|TRBJ1-4
CASTLAGGPNEKLFF
TGTGCCAGCACTCTCGCGGGGGGCCCTAATGAAAAACTGTTTTTT